This T cell receptor beta chain stems from a study of OX40 agonist ivuxolimab in advanced cancers. Profiling relied on immunoSEQ multiplex PCR, and the TCRdb table lists in-frame clones only, not all of them. The sample has 15,000 to 20,000 clones, approximately 70% seen once; the top ten hold roughly 15%. Trimming cost V 4 bases and J 0 bases; bases outside gene matches: 12. From germline, CDR1 is MGHRA and CDR2 YSYEKL. The CDR3 loop spans 18 amino acids. The material was CD4+ or CD8+ T cells sorted from blood, obtained in a trial of the OX40 agonist ivuxolimab. The sequence came from an adult with an advanced solid tumor such as melanoma, head and neck, liver or kidney cancer. This chain uses TRBV4-1 with TRBJ2-1; 7 bases align to TRBD2. CDR3 loop: CASSREGQITSSYNEQFF. The CDR3 DNA sequence: TGCGCCAGCAGCCGGGAGGGGCAGATTACGAGCTCCTACAATGAGCAGTTCTTC.